The sequence of this T cell receptor (beta chain) was determined in a study of T cell repertoires in cytomegalovirus infection. Study in general: Matching HLA type, along with CMV infection, was indicated by public TCR beta signatures. General observations from the study: CMV-specific TCR beta clonotypes restricted by HLA-C were the ones dominating the ex vivo response.

This clonotype was observed a few times. Its antigen is undetermined. Each CDR3 protein gets one entry after TCRdb re-called the reads with MiXCR. The sample records over 300,000 distinct CDR3 sequences, more than 8% being singletons. The material sequenced was PBMCs. The source is a human donor in good health (CMV status not recorded). Some clones in this sample may be carry-over from other donors' samples.

The CDR3 reads CASSQGIRGLSNFGYTF. The DNA for the CDR3 is TGTGCCAGCAGCCAAGGAATACGGGGGCTGTCCAATTTTGGCTACACCTTC. This rearrangement joins TRBV14 to TRBJ1-2; possibly TRBD1 for D (6 bases). Germline-derived CDR1 and CDR2 are SGHDN and FVKESK. Trimming removed 1 base at V and 7 bases at J, with 22 bases between. CDR3 length: 17 amino acids.